A single sample gave rise to the 30 T cell receptor beta chains below, sequenced in a study of shared T cell receptors in the human thymus. The protocol was immunoSEQ multiplex PCR, while the TCRdb copy is restricted to in-frame clones and leaves out a portion. Here the sample spans approximately 730,000 clones, 80% to 90% being singletons. The data also belong to a second study, concerning human thymus T cells.

The source material was thymocytes. These receptors came from a girl under three years old with a congenital heart defect.

This clone was seen more than once but under ten times. CDR3 DNA: TGTGCCAGCAGCCAATTTTTTAGGGGGAGCAGGAATGGACCAACTAATGAAAAACTGTTTTTT. Encoded protein: CASSQFFRGSRNGPTNEKLFF. The chain couples TRBV14 to TRBJ1-4, with a weak D call TRBD1 (6 bases). Trimming took 2 bases from V and 0 from J, leaving 25 bases between them. CDR1 is SGHDN and CDR2 is FVKESK in the germline V gene. There are 21 residues in the CDR3.

V gene TRBV2 combines with J gene TRBJ2-5; D is unclear. Germline lookup yields CDR1 SNHLY and CDR2 FYNNEI. The germline V and J ends were trimmed by 3 bases and 5 bases, with 13 bases remaining between them. This CDR3 spans 14 amino acids. Here the CDR3 reads CASSDFHERETQYF. DNA of the CDR3: TGTGCCAGCAGTGACTTCCATGAGAGGGAGACCCAGTACTTC.

This chain links TRBV7-6 with TRBJ2-5; 8 nucleotides agree with TRBD2. V trimming: 5 bases; J trimming: 0 bases; junction bases outside the gene matches: 17. Germline V gives CDR1 SGHVS, CDR2 FNYEAQ. The CDR3 length is 19 residues. This CDR3 reads CASSPHRGERGSHQETQYF. The CDR3 bases are TGTGCCAGCAGCCCCCATAGGGGGGAGCGGGGGAGTCACCAAGAGACCCAGTACTTC.

CDR3 nucleotides: TGTGCCAGCAGTTCCCAGGGGTCCCGAGGTCAGCCCCAGCATTTT. It specifies CASSSQGSRGQPQHF. The V call is TRBV28, the J call TRBJ1-5, with D possibly being TRBD1 (6 bases). CDR3 length: 15 residues. Trimming removed 4 bases at V and 6 bases at J, with 16 bases between. Looked up from germline, CDR1 is MDHEN and CDR2 is SYDVKM.

This CDR3 is CASSESPEATEAFF. The CDR3 nucleotides read TGTGCCAGCAGCGAAAGTCCTGAAGCCACTGAAGCTTTCTTT. This sequence joins TRBV5-4 and TRBJ1-1; D is unclear. V shed 4 bases and J shed 4 bases, with 14 bases lying between them. This CDR3 region has 14 residues. CDR1 SGHNT and CDR2 YYREEE come from the germline V gene (reference sequence).

CDR3 residues: CASSLIQGTNYGYTF. In nucleotides, the CDR3 is TGCGCCAGCAGCCTCATACAGGGGACTAACTATGGCTACACCTTC. The J gene is TRBJ1-2, the V gene TRBV4-1; the match to TRBD1 covers 7 bases. Germline CDR1 reads MGHRA; CDR2 reads YSYEKL. The CDR3 has 15 residues. Unmatched junction bases numbered 5, after V lost 4 bases and J lost 0 bases.

The DNA of the CDR3 is TGTGCCAGCAGCTTACCTGGCACAGATACGCAGTATTTT. It is translated as CASSLPGTDTQYF. The J gene is TRBJ2-3, the V gene TRBV7-6; D gene ambiguous. This CDR3 spans 13 amino acids. V dropped 2 bases and J dropped 1 base, with 4 bases sitting between them. The V gene's germline CDR1 is SGHVS and CDR2 FNYEAQ.

DNA of the CDR3: TGTGCCAGCAGCTTGGCTCATCAAGCGGGGGCCTACACAGATACGCAGTATTTT. It specifies CASSLAHQAGAYTDTQYF. The genes are TRBV5-4 and TRBJ2-3; 8 bases line up with TRBD2. Germline CDR1 reads SGHNT; CDR2 reads YYREEE (reference sequence). The ends lost 0 bases at V and 2 bases at J; junction bases unmatched: 11. The CDR3 spans 18 residues.

This clone came up once. The chain carries TRBV4-3 and TRBJ1-1; 10 bases map to TRBD1. This CDR3 is 18 amino acids long. The V gene end was trimmed by 4 bases and the J gene end by 4 bases; junction bases not matched to a gene: 15. The germline CDR1 and CDR2 sequences are LGHNA and YSLEER. CDR3 bases: TGCGCCAGCAGCCCGCCCCGGACAGGGGGGAGAATGGGCACTGAAGCTTTCTTT. It codes for CASSPPRTGGRMGTEAFF.

The chain is built from TRBV5-1 and TRBJ1-6, with 7 bases lining up with TRBD1. The CDR3 loop spans 16 amino acids. Germline CDR1 SGHRS, CDR2 YFSETQ. The V and J ends lost 4 bases and 7 bases, in that order; junction bases with no gene match: 11. This CDR3 is CASSLSLGTENSPLHF. The CDR3 DNA sequence: TGCGCCAGCAGCCTCTCCCTTGGGACAGAGAATTCACCCCTCCACTTT.

The CDR3 coding sequence is TGTGCCAGCAGCCTCTGGGGAGAACATGAGCAGTTCTTC. This encodes CASSLWGEHEQFF. The chain recombines TRBV7-3 with TRBJ2-1; D possibly corresponds to TRBD2 (5 bases). CDR1 SGHTA and CDR2 FQGTGA come from the germline V gene. Trimming removed 5 bases at V and 8 bases at J, with 13 bases between. The CDR3 is 13 residues long.

The chain is built from TRBV30 and TRBJ1-5, with 10 nucleotides matching TRBD1. J gave up 3 bases and V 2 bases, and 7 bases lay outside the gene matches. The CDR3 covers 16 residues. Germline CDR1 GTSNPN, CDR2 SVGIG (reference sequence). The CDR3 loop reads CAWSTRDRGPNQPQHF. DNA for the CDR3: TGTGCCTGGAGTACCCGGGACAGGGGCCCCAATCAGCCCCAGCATTTT. Full variable domain (remainder filled in from reference TRBV30 and TRBJ1-5): SQTIHQWPATLVQPVGSPLSLECTVEGTSNPNLYWYRQAAGRGLQLLFYSVGIGQISSEVPQNLSASRPQDRQFILSSKKLLLSDSGFYLCAWSTRDRGPNQPQHFGDGTRLSIL.

The rearrangement uses TRBV4-1 and TRBJ1-2; 8 positions agree with TRBD1. With V trimmed by 0 bases and J by 2 bases, 8 bases remained unmatched. CDR1 is MGHRA and CDR2 is YSYEKL in the germline V gene. The CDR3 is 17 amino acids. This chain's CDR3 is CASSQDVTGGPNYGYTF. CDR3 bases: TGCGCCAGCAGCCAAGATGTCACAGGGGGACCCAACTATGGCTACACCTTC.

As to this clone: The junction and the germline gene differ at one end; a read error may be behind it. Additional DNA sequences in this sample encode the identical CDR3. The chain combines TRBV23-1 with TRBJ1-6; TRBD1 aligns across 7 bases. TRBV23-1 is known as an ORF, though its function is uncertain. The CDR3 contains 13 residues. In nucleotides, the CDR3 is TGCGCCAGTGAACAGGGGTATAATTCCCCCCTCCACTTT. This codes for CASEQGYNSPLHF.

CDR3 coding DNA: TGCGCCAGCAGCTTGCCGCTCGGGACTAGCGGCTACAATGAGCAGTTCTTC. Its protein product is CASSLPLGTSGYNEQFF. The chain couples TRBV5-1 to TRBJ2-1; 11 bases agree with TRBD2. The CDR3 is 17 amino acids. Germline-derived CDR1 and CDR2 are SGHRS and YFSETQ. V shed 1 base and J 3 bases; nucleotides not matched to a gene: 6.

The J gene is TRBJ2-7, the V gene TRBV27; tentatively, D is TRBD1 (5 bases). The germline V gene has CDR1 MNHEY and CDR2 SMNVEV (reference sequence). V lost 2 bases to trimming and J lost 5 bases, with 10 bases between them. The CDR3 covers 13 residues. The CDR3 bases are TGTGCCAGCAGTTTACCCGAAGGGGACGAGCAGTACTTC. Encoded protein: CASSLPEGDEQYF.

The chain is built from TRBV5-4 and TRBJ1-1; D unresolved. Trimming left V 4 bases short and J 1 base short, with 11 bases between. This CDR3 spans 14 amino acids. Looked up from germline, CDR1 is SGHNT and CDR2 is YYREEE (reference sequence). This chain's CDR3 is CASSPGLWNTEAFF. The CDR3 DNA reads TGTGCCAGCAGCCCAGGACTGTGGAACACTGAAGCTTTCTTT.

The gene calls are TRBV4-3 and TRBJ2-1, with D tentatively TRBD2 (6 bases). Germline CDR1 and CDR2: LGHNA and YSLEER. The length of the CDR3 is 18 residues. V lost 3 bases, J lost 4 bases, and 22 bases lay in between. The CDR3 DNA is TGCGCCAGCAGCCAGGAGGGGAGGCCCGGGGACTTTTACAATGAGCAGTTCTTC. This codes for CASSQEGRPGDFYNEQFF.

V and J are TRBV12-5 and TRBJ1-4, with 9 bases fitting TRBD1. The V gene end was trimmed by 2 bases and the J gene end by 6 bases; junction bases not matched to a gene: 10. Germline-derived CDR1 and CDR2 are LGHNT and FRNRAP. This CDR3 region has 17 residues. CDR3 region: CASGLNRDRGGDEKLFF. The CDR3 DNA reads TGTGCTAGTGGTTTGAACCGAGACAGGGGGGGGGATGAAAAACTGTTTTTT.

The rearrangement joins TRBV9 to TRBJ2-7; TRBD2 might be the D (6 bases). Germline CDR1 reads SGDLS; CDR2 reads YYNGEE. The V end lost 1 base, the J end lost 7 bases, and 21 bases lay between the germline ends. This CDR3 comprises 16 residues. The CDR3 sequence is CASSVLRDSQAREQYF. CDR3 in DNA: TGTGCCAGCAGCGTACTCCGGGACTCCCAGGCGAGGGAGCAGTACTTC.

This chain links TRBV18 with TRBJ2-7; 12 bases fit TRBD1. With 8 bases clipped from V and 1 base from J, the junction kept 9 bases outside the gene matches. CDR3 length: 16 amino acids. Germline V gene sequence: CDR1 KGHSH, CDR2 LQKENI. CDR3 in DNA: TGTGCCAGCACGGGACAGGGGGCGAACCGATCCTACGAGCAGTACTTC. It translates to CASTGQGANRSYEQYF.

The rearrangement uses TRBV5-4 and TRBJ1-2; 9 bases fit TRBD1. This CDR3 comprises 12 residues. The germline V gene encodes CDR1 SGHNT and CDR2 YYREEE (reference sequence). V lost 3 bases and J lost 7; bases outside the gene matches: 1. CDR3 sequence (DNA): TGTGCCAGCAGCTCGGGACAGGGTGGCTACACCTTC. Its translation is CASSSGQGGYTF.

This clone showed up just a few times. The rearrangement uses TRBV4-1 and TRBJ1-5; D is undetermined. V shed 0 bases and J shed 3 bases, with 12 bases lying between them. This CDR3 is 16 amino acids long. From germline, CDR1 is MGHRA and CDR2 YSYEKL. The CDR3 is CASSQESNSPNQPQHF. Here the CDR3 DNA reads TGCGCCAGCAGCCAAGAATCGAACAGCCCCAATCAGCCCCAGCATTTT.

This chain connects TRBV2 to TRBJ2-1; D is possibly TRBD2 (5 bases). The CDR3 is 14 amino acids. Trimming removed 10 bases at V and 7 bases at J, with 20 bases between. Germline CDR1 SNHLY, CDR2 FYNNEI. This chain's CDR3 is CATSYTSFGNEQFF. In nucleotides, the CDR3 is TGTGCCACCTCCTACACTAGTTTCGGAAATGAGCAGTTCTTC.

This clone was found a few times. This chain links TRBV7-9 with TRBJ2-5; 8 nucleotides line up with TRBD2. Germline CDR1 and CDR2: SEHNR and FQNEAQ (reference sequence). This CDR3 spans 15 amino acids. Trimming cost V 2 bases and J 2 bases; bases outside gene matches: 4. The CDR3 DNA follows: TGTGCCAGCAGCTTACAGCGGGGGACACAAGAGACCCAGTACTTC. It yields the protein CASSLQRGTQETQYF. Full variable domain (outside the CDR3, taken from reference TRBV7-9 and TRBJ2-5): DTGVSQNPRHKITKRGQNVTFRCDPISEHNRLYWYRQTLGQGPEFLTYFQNEAQLEKSRLLSDRFSAERPKGSFSTLEIQRTEQGDSAMYLCASSLQRGTQETQYFGPGTRLLVL.

This clone has more than one count but fewer than ten. The chain couples TRBV30 to TRBJ2-5; a weak D match, TRBD2 (6 bases). Germline V gene sequence: CDR1 GTSNPN, CDR2 SVGIG (reference sequence). The CDR3 covers 14 residues. The V and J ends lost 0 bases and 2 bases respectively, with 10 bases between them. The CDR3 nucleotides are TGTGCCTGGAGTGTATGGGACTTGCAAGAGACCCAGTACTTC. Translated: CAWSVWDLQETQYF.

The chain employs TRBV4-2 and TRBJ1-6; TRBD1 might be the D (5 bases). Germline CDR1 and CDR2: LGHNA and YNFKEQ. Trimming took 4 bases from V and 2 from J, leaving 15 bases between them. This CDR3 region has 17 residues. In nucleotides, the CDR3 is TGTGCCAGCAGCCCAGGGAAGTTAGGGCCCTATAATTCACCCCTCCACTTT. Translation: CASSPGKLGPYNSPLHF.

This chain links TRBV5-6 with TRBJ2-7; 7 bases line up with TRBD1. Unmatched junction bases numbered 10, after V lost 2 bases and J lost 5 bases. The CDR3 loop spans 15 amino acids. CDR1 and CDR2 (germline): SGHDT, YYEEEE. Here the CDR3 DNA reads TGTGCCAGCAGCTTTTTCCCAAGAGACAGGGACGAGCAGTACTTC. Its protein product is CASSFFPRDRDEQYF.

This rearrangement joins TRBV7-2 to TRBJ2-2, with D possibly TRBD1 on 5 matching bases. The CDR3 consists of 16 residues. The germline CDR1 and CDR2 sequences are SGHTA and FQGNSA. V was shortened by 5 bases and J by 1 base, with 14 bases between the two germline ends. DNA for the CDR3: TGTGCCAGCAGCCTTAGACAGTTTCTGAACACCGGGGAGCTGTTTTTT. Translation: CASSLRQFLNTGELFF.

The V call is TRBV28, the J call TRBJ1-5, with TRBD1 identical over 8 bases. CDR1 and CDR2 from the germline V gene are MDHEN and SYDVKM. V shed 3 bases, J shed 0 bases, and the junction held 16 bases outside the gene matches. The CDR3 contains 20 residues. The CDR3 is CASSFRTKIQGDDSNQPQHF. CDR3 sequence (DNA): TGTGCCAGCAGTTTCCGCACGAAAATACAGGGGGACGATAGCAATCAGCCCCAGCATTTT.